The present entry profiles one T cell receptor beta chain with its context. The record originates from a study of shared clonotypes between healthy human individuals. Donors were Caucasian adults residing in Nashville, Tennessee, USA. The team ran DNA from unsorted PBMCs on ten immunoSEQ deep assay plates for sequencing. Authors' analysis steps: Junction-only immunoSEQ data arrived without quality scores, meaning filtering differed. Profiled with immunoSEQ multiplex PCR; TCRdb holds only in-frame clones, not every one. D and trimming were read from the DNA, whereas the V and J calls and clone size are those reported in that table. The sample holds under 600,000 clones; around three quarters are singletons and the top ten take approximately 12%. Sequenced material: PBMCs. This clonotype originated in a woman aged 40 to 55 in good health. Some clones in this sample may be carry-over from other donors' samples.

CDR3 amino acids: CATSRDRSAITGELFF. The CDR3 DNA sequence: TGTGCCACCAGCAGGGACAGATCTGCTATCACCGGGGAGCTGTTTTTT. The J gene is TRBJ2-2, the V gene TRBV15; D may be TRBD1 (6 bases). Trimming removed 3 bases at V and 4 bases at J, with 15 bases between. CDR3 size: 16 residues. Germline values: CDR1 LNHNV, CDR2 YYDKDF (reference sequence).